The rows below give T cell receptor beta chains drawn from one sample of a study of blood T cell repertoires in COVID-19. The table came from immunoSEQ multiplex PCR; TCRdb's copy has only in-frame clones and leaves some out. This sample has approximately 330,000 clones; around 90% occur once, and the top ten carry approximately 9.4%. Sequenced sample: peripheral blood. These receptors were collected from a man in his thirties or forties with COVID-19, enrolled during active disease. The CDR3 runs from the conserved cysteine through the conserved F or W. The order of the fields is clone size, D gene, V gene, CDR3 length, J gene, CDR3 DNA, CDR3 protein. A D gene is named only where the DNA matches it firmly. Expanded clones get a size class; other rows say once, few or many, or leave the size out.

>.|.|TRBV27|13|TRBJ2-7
TGTGCCAGCAGTGGGCAGGGAACCTACGAGCAGTACTTC
CASSGQGTYEQYF
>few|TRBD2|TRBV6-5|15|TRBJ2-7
TGTGCCAGCACCCCAATAGCGGGAGGGGGGTACGAGCAGTACTTC
CASTPIAGGGYEQYF
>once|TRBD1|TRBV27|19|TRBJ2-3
TGTGCCAGCAGTTTATCGGGAGACATTTGGGACAGGGGGCGAGATACGCAGTATTTT
CASSLSGDIWDRGRDTQYF
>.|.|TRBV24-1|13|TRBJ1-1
TGTGCCACCAGTGCTAACCTGAACACTGAAGCTTTCTTT
CATSANLNTEAFF
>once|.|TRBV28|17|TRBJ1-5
TGTGCCAGCAGTTTTGTGAGGAGGGGCACGGATCGTCAGCCCCAGCATTTT
CASSFVRRGTDRQPQHF
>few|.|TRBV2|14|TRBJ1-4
TGTGCCAGCAGTGAACCCAGGGGCTGGGAAAAACTGTTTTTT
CASSEPRGWEKLFF
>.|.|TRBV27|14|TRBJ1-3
TGTGCCAGCCGACAGGCGAACTCTGGAAACACCATATATTTT
CASRQANSGNTIYF
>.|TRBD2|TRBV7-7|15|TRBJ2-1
TGTGCCAGCAGCAGACTAGCGGGTTCCTACAATGAGCAGTTCTTC
CASSRLAGSYNEQFF
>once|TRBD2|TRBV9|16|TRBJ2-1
TGTGCCAGCAGCGTAGCTAGCGGGCTCTCCTACAATGAGCAGTTCTTC
CASSVASGLSYNEQFF
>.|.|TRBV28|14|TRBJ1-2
TGTGCCAGCAGTTTGGGGGGGCAGGGAAGCGGCTACACCTTC
CASSLGGQGSGYTF
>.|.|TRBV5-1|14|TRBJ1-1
TGCGCCAGCAGCTTGAATGCGGGGAACACTGAAGCTTTCTTT
CASSLNAGNTEAFF
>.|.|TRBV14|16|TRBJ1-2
TGTGCCAGCAGCCAAGTGAAAGGGCCGCCCGGGGATGGCTACACCTTC
CASSQVKGPPGDGYTF
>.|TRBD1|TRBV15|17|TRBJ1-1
TGTGCCACCAGCAGAGCTCCCGGGACAGGAGTGTTCACTGAAGCTTTCTTT
CATSRAPGTGVFTEAFF
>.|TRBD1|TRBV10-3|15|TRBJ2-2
TGTGCCATCTGGGCGGGACAGGGGAACACCGGGGAGCTGTTTTTT
CAIWAGQGNTGELFF
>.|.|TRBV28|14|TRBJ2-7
TGTGCCAGCAGTTTACGAGGAGCCGGCTACGAGCAGTACTTC
CASSLRGAGYEQYF
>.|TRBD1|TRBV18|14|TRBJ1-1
TGTGCCAGCTCATCTTCAGGGGGTTACACTGAAGCTTTCTTT
CASSSSGGYTEAFF
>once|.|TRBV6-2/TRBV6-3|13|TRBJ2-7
TGTGCCAGCAGTCGACAAGGGGTATACGAGCAGTACTTC
CASSRQGVYEQYF
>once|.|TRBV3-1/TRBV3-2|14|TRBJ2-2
TGTGCCAGCAGATCCAGGGTAAACACCGGGGAGCTGTTTTTT
CASRSRVNTGELFF
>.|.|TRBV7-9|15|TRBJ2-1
TGTGCCAGCACCCTTAGGGGGAGCTCCTACAATGAGCAGTTCTTC
CASTLRGSSYNEQFF
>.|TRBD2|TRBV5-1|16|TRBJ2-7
TGCGCCAGCAACTCAATTGCGACTAGCGGGACCTACGAGCAGTACTTC
CASNSIATSGTYEQYF
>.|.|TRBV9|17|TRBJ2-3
TGTGCCAGCAGCGTAGGAGTAGGGAGGGGGGCTTCAGATACGCAGTATTTT
CASSVGVGRGASDTQYF
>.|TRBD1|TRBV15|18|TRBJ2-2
TGTGCCACCAGCAGAGACTACAACAGGGGGCAATACACCGGGGAGCTGTTTTTT
CATSRDYNRGQYTGELFF
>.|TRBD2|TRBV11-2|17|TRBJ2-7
TGTGCCAGCAGCTTACTAGCGGGGGACCCAAGCTCCTACGAGCAGTACTTC
CASSLLAGDPSSYEQYF
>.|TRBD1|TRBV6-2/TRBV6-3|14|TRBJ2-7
TGTGCCAGCAACCCGGGACAGGGGTACAACGAGCAGTACTTC
CASNPGQGYNEQYF
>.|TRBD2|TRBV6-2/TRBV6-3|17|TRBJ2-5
TGTGCCAGCAGCTCACACGGACTAGCGGGAGGCCAAGAGACCCAGTACTTC
CASSSHGLAGGQETQYF
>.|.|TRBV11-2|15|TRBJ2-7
TGTGCCAGCAGCCGGTGGGGGGAACCCCTCTACGAGCAGTACTTC
CASSRWGEPLYEQYF
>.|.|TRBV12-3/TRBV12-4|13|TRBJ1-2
TGTGCCAGCAGTGTACAGCCCGACTATGGCTACACCTTC
CASSVQPDYGYTF
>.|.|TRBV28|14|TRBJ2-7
TGTGCCAGCAGATTGACAGGAAGAACCTACGAGCAGTACTTC
CASRLTGRTYEQYF
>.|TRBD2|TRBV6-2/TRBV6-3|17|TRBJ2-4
TGTGCCAGCAGTTACTCCCCACTAGCGGTAGCCAAAAACATTCAGTACTTC
CASSYSPLAVAKNIQYF
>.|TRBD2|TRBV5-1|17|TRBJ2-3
TGCGCCAGCAACTCCATCGGACTAGCTCTCGTGGCAGATACGCAGTATTTT
CASNSIGLALVADTQYF
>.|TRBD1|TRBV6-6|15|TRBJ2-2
TGTGCCAGCAGGGACAGGGGAACGAACACCGGGGAGCTGTTTTTT
CASRDRGTNTGELFF
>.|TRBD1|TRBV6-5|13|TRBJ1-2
TGTGCCAGCAGGGGGACAGGGGACTATGGCTACACCTTC
CASRGTGDYGYTF
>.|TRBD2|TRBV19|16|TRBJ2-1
TGTGCCAGTTTTCCCGGGACTAGCGGGGGGGCTCATGAGCAGTTCTTC
CASFPGTSGGAHEQFF
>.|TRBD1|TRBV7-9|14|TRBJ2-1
TGTGCCAGCAGCTACGGGACAGGGACCCATGAGCAGTTCTTC
CASSYGTGTHEQFF
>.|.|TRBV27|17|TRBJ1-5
TGTGCCAGCAGCAAGGGGCACGCATTCTATAGCAATCAGCCCCAGCATTTT
CASSKGHAFYSNQPQHF
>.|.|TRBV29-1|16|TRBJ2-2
TGCAGCGTTGAAAGGTCGGACAACGCGAACACCGGGGAGCTGTTTTTT
CSVERSDNANTGELFF
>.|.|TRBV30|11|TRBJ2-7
TGTGCCTGGAGTGTAGCGTCCGAGCAGTACTTC
CAWSVASEQYF
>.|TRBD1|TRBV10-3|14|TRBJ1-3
TGTGCCATCCGTGCAGACAGGGAAGGTAACACCATATATTTT
CAIRADREGNTIYF
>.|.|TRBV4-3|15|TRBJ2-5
TGCGCCAGCAGCCTTGGGGCACTGGGTGGGGAGACCCAGTACTTC
CASSLGALGGETQYF
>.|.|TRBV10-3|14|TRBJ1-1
TGTGCCATCAGTGAGGGCAGGCCGAACACTGAAGCTTTCTTT
CAISEGRPNTEAFF
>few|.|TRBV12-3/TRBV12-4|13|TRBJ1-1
TGTGCCAGCAGTTGGAGGACGGGAAAGCGGGCTTTCTTT
CASSWRTGKRAFF
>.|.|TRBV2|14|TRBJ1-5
TGTGCCAGCAGCACTGACGGGGAGTACCAGCCCCAGCATTTT
CASSTDGEYQPQHF
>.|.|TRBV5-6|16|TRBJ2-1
TGTGCCAGCAGCTTGGAGGCAGGAACAAACTACAATGAGCAGTTCTTC
CASSLEAGTNYNEQFF
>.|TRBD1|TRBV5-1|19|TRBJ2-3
TGCGCCAGCAGCTCCCTTCCGGGACAGGGGTTACCTAGCACAGATACGCAGTATTTT
CASSSLPGQGLPSTDTQYF
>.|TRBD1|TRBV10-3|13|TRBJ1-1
TGTGCCATAAATGGGGAGCACAGGGGGACAGCTTTCTTT
CAINGEHRGTAFF